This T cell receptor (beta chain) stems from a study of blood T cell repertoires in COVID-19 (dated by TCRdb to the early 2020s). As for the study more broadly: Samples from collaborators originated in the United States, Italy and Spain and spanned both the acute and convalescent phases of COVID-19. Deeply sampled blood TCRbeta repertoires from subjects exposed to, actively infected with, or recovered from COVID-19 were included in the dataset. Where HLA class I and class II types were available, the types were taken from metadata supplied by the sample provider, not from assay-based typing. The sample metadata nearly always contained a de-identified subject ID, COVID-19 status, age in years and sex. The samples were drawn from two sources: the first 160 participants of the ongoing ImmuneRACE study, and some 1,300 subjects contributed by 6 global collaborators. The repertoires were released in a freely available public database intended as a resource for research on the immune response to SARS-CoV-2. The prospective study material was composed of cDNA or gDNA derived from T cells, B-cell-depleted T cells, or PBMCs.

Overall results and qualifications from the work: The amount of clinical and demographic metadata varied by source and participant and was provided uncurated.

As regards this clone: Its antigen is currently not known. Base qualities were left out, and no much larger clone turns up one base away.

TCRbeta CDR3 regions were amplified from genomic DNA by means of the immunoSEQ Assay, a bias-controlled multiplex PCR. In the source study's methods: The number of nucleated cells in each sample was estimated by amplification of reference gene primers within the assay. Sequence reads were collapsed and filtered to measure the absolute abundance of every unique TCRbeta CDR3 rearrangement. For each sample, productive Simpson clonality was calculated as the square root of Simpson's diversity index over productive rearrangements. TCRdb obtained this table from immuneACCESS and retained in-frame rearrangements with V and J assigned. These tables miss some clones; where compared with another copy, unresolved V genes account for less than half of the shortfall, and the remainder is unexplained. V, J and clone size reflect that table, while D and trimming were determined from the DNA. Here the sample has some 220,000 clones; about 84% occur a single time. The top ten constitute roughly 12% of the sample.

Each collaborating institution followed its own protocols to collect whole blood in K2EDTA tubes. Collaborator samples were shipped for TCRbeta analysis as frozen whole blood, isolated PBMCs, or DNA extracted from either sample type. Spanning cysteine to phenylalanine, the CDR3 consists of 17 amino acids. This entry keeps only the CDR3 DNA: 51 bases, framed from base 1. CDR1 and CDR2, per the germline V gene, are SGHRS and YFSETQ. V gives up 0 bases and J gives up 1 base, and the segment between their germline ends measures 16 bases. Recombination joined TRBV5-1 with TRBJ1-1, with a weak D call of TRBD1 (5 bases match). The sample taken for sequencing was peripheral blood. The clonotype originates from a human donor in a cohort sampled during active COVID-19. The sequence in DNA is TGCGCCAGCAGCTTGGGCTCGGCAGGGTGGGGGAACACTGAAGCTTTCTTT. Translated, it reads CASSLGSAGWGNTEAFF. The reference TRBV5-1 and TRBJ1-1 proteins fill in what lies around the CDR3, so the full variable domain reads KAGVTQTPRYLIKTRGQQVTLSCSPISGHRSVSWYQQTPGQGLQFLFEYFSETQRNKGNFPGRFSGRQFSNSRSEMNVSTLELGDSALYLCASSLGSAGWGNTEAFFGQGTRLTVV.